This TCR beta chain was identified during a study of preoperative IRX-2 immunotherapy in early breast cancer. Sequenced by immunoSEQ multiplex PCR; TCRdb stores in-frame clones only, minus some. Of 40,000 to 50,000 clones in the sample, roughly 80% were seen once. V shed 3 bases and J shed 4 bases, with 16 bases lying between them. From germline, CDR1 is LNHDA and CDR2 SQIVND (reference sequence). The CDR3 sequence is 15 residues long. Regarding treatment: preoperative locoregional IRX-2 cytokine immunotherapy. Patients received preoperative, locoregional IRX-2 cytokine immunotherapy in a phase Ib study.

The chain combines TRBV19 with TRBJ2-7; D tentatively reads TRBD1 or TRBD2 (5 bases each). Sequenced here: tumor tissue, sampled after IRX-2 immunotherapy. This clonotype was sampled from a human donor with breast cancer. This CDR3 is CASSIKGPAGYEQYF. CDR3 bases: TGTGCCAGTAGTATTAAGGGACCCGCCGGTTACGAGCAGTACTTC.